The next 10 T cell receptor beta chains were all read from a single sample in a study of circulating CD8 cells and anti-PD-1 response in melanoma. Live CD3+CD8+TCRalphabeta+ cells were sorted into four subsets by PD-1 and/or TIGIT. TCR libraries were prepared from about 16 ng of total RNA with the QIAseq Immune Repertoire TCR panel. TCRdb processed the reads anew with MiXCR; each CDR3 protein has one entry. The table lists about 2,000 distinct CDR3 sequences, 7.4% of them singletons. The input for sequencing was CD8+ T cells from PBMCs, taken at baseline or after one month of anti-PD-1 therapy (not recorded which). These receptors all come from a human donor with melanoma.

Within the sample, this clonotype is medium-sized. V and J are TRBV4-3 and TRBJ2-7, with 9 bases matching TRBD2. The trim removed 1 base at V and 2 bases at J, leaving 3 bases unmatched. CDR1 LGHNA and CDR2 YSLEER come from the germline V gene. The CDR3 loop spans 15 amino acids. The CDR3 DNA sequence: TGCGCCAGCAGCCAAGGCGGGGGGGATACCTACGAGCAGTACTTC. Amino acids: CASSQGGGDTYEQYF.

Sample share makes this clonotype medium-sized. The chain carries TRBV6-5 and TRBJ2-7; the D call may be TRBD1 or TRBD2 (5 bases each). In germline, CDR1 is MNHEY, CDR2 SVGAGI. The CDR3 covers 16 residues. Trimming cost V 0 bases and J 0 bases, with 12 bases left between them. The CDR3 sequence is CASSYSSPGTSYEQYF. CDR3 in DNA: TGTGCCAGCAGTTACTCGTCCCCAGGGACCTCCTACGAGCAGTACTTC.

This clonotype is judged medium-sized (0.01 to 0.1%). The rearrangement uses TRBV5-6 and TRBJ2-3; TRBD1 aligns across 7 bases. The V segment lost 3 bases and the J segment 5 bases; nucleotides outside the gene matches: 3. Germline V lookup: CDR1 SGHDT, CDR2 YYEEEE. CDR3 length: 13 amino acids. CDR3 in amino acids: CASSYDRVDTQYF. The CDR3 nucleotides read TGTGCCAGCAGCTACGACAGGGTAGATACGCAGTATTTT. Complete variable domain (other parts from reference TRBV5-6 and TRBJ2-3): DAGVTQSPTHLIKTRGQQVTLRCSPKSGHDTVSWYQQALGQGPQFIFQYYEEEERQRGNFPDRFSGHQFPNYSSELNVNALLLGDSALYLCASSYDRVDTQYFGPGTRLTVL.

By share, this clonotype ranks as medium-sized. J is TRBJ2-3 and V is TRBV5-1; no reliable D call. Germline V lookup: CDR1 SGHRS, CDR2 YFSETQ. Trimming removed 4 bases at V and 1 base at J, with 10 bases between. The CDR3 has 14 amino acids. CDR3 coding DNA: TGCGCCAGCAGCGACCGGACGGGCACAGATACGCAGTATTTT. Protein product: CASSDRTGTDTQYF. Using reference TRBV5-1 and TRBJ2-3 for the parts outside the CDR3, the full variable domain is KAGVTQTPRYLIKTRGQQVTLSCSPISGHRSVSWYQQTPGQGLQFLFEYFSETQRNKGNFPGRFSGRQFSNSRSEMNVSTLELGDSALYLCASSDRTGTDTQYFGPGTRLTVL.

About this clonotype: Just one base apart from a much larger clone, this may be a read error. The J gene is TRBJ2-3, the V gene TRBV27; D unclear. Germline assignment: CDR1 MNHEY and CDR2 SMNVEV (reference sequence). The CDR3 sequence is 14 residues long. Written as DNA, the CDR3 is TGTGCCAGCAGTTCAAGCCCCCTAAGAGATACGCGGTATTTT. Translating it yields CASSSSPLRDTRYF.

By sample share, this clonotype is medium-sized. The genes are TRBV7-9 and TRBJ1-1; D gene unclear. Deletions cut 5 bases from V and 1 base from J, with 5 bases between. Germline CDR1 reads SEHNR; CDR2 reads FQNEAQ (reference sequence). This CDR3 is built from 12 residues. As DNA, the CDR3 is TGTGCCAGCAGCCCTTGGAACACTGAAGCTTTCTTT. Translating it yields CASSPWNTEAFF. Full variable domain (remainder filled in from reference TRBV7-9 and TRBJ1-1): DTGVSQNPRHKITKRGQNVTFRCDPISEHNRLYWYRQTLGQGPEFLTYFQNEAQLEKSRLLSDRFSAERPKGSFSTLEIQRTEQGDSAMYLCASSPWNTEAFFGQGTRLTVV.

In the case of this clonotype: This may come from a read error, since a much larger clone is one base off. The chain has TRBV7-9 and TRBJ2-3; 9 bases align to TRBD2. CDR1 SEHNR and CDR2 FQNEAQ come from the germline V gene (reference sequence). Losses at the gene ends were 11 bases for V and 2 bases for J; bases not matched to a gene: 14. This CDR3 spans 16 amino acids. The CDR3 DNA is TGTGCCGGCCGCACAGCGGGAGGCGAAAACACAGATACGCAGTATTTT. It is translated as CAGRTAGGENTDTQYF.

The sample holds a few counts of this clonotype. The chain combines TRBV10-3 with TRBJ2-1; 12 positions match TRBD2. This CDR3 comprises 15 residues. Germline-derived CDR1 and CDR2 are ENHRY and SYGVKD. Trimming took 6 bases from V and 8 from J; bases not matched to a gene: 8. The DNA of the CDR3 is TGTGCCATCAGGGCATCTAGCGGGGGGGCCGATGAGCAGTTCTTC. Translated: CAIRASSGGADEQFF.

Judged by abundance, this clonotype is large (0.1 to 1%). The gene calls are TRBV28 and TRBJ2-7; tentatively, D is TRBD1 (5 bases). The CDR3 spans 16 residues. Germline CDR1 and CDR2: MDHEN and SYDVKM. V lost 6 bases to trimming and J lost 0 bases, with 18 bases between them. The CDR3 sequence: CASRGPQVPNSYEQYF. As DNA, the CDR3 is TGTGCCAGCAGGGGTCCACAGGTCCCCAACTCCTACGAGCAGTACTTC.

By sample share, this clonotype is medium-sized (0.01 to 0.1%). CDR3 bases: TGTGCCAGCAGCTTATACGGAGCAGGGGTGGCCGGGGAGCTGTTTTTT. Translation gives CASSLYGAGVAGELFF. This sequence joins TRBV5-6 and TRBJ2-2; D might be TRBD1 (6 bases). The germline V gene encodes CDR1 SGHDT and CDR2 YYEEEE. V dropped 2 bases and J dropped 6 bases, with 17 bases sitting between them. CDR3 length: 16 residues.